Listed below are T cell receptor beta chains from one sample, sequenced in a study of cytotoxic CD8 clonotypes in ibrutinib-treated CLL. Measured with immunoSEQ multiplex PCR; TCRdb has only the in-frame clones, and not every one. There are tens of thousands of clones in the sample; roughly 77% occur only once, and about 4.8% lies in the top ten. The sequencing here drew on PBMCs, taken after 12 months of ibrutinib treatment. The receptors shown here come from a human donor with chronic lymphocytic leukemia. CDR3s include the opening cysteine and the closing phenylalanine or tryptophan. The D gene is left open where the match is weak. Only part of the rows carry a size: once, few, many, or a class if the clone is expanded.

abundance	d_gene	v_gene	j_gene	CDR3nt	CDR3aa
-	TRBD2	TRBV5-1	TRBJ2-1	TGCGCCAGCAGCTTGGGGCCTAGCGGGACCTACAATGAGCAGTTCTTC	CASSLGPSGTYNEQFF
-	-	TRBV18	TRBJ1-1	TGTGCCAGCTCGCGCACCACGTTCGGGGATCGGGTTAAAGCTTTCTTT	CASSRTTFGDRVKAFF
-	-	TRBV5-1	TRBJ2-2	TGCGCCAGCAGCTTTTTTGTGGGCCGGGGCACCGGGGAGCTGTTTTTT	CASSFFVGRGTGELFF
-	TRBD1	TRBV5-1	TRBJ1-1	TGCGCCAGCAGCGCCGACAGGGGGGGAACTGAAGCTTTCTTT	CASSADRGGTEAFF
-	-	TRBV7-9	TRBJ2-3	TGTGCCAGCAGGCCCACAGGTAGCACAGATACGCAGTATTTT	CASRPTGSTDTQYF
once	-	TRBV27	TRBJ2-1	TGTGCCAGCAGTTTTTCGTGGGCCAATGAGCAGTTCTTC	CASSFSWANEQFF
-	-	TRBV6-5	TRBJ1-2	TGTGCCAGCAGTCCCGGGTATGGCTACACCTTC	CASSPGYGYTF
-	-	TRBV30	TRBJ1-1	TGTGCCTGGAGTGTCGGGGGGACTGAAGCTTTCTTT	CAWSVGGTEAFF
-	TRBD2	TRBV27	TRBJ2-1	TGTGCCAGCAGCAGACTAGCGGGGGGGACCTACAATGAGCAGTTCTTC	CASSRLAGGTYNEQFF
-	TRBD2	TRBV9	TRBJ2-3	TGTGCCAGCAGCCCTAGGACTAGCGGGAGTTCTACAGATACGCAGTATTTT	CASSPRTSGSSTDTQYF
-	-	TRBV27	TRBJ1-2	TGTGCCAGCAGCCCCGCTAGCCCATCAGCGGCTGGCTACACCTTC	CASSPASPSAAGYTF
-	-	TRBV7-2	TRBJ2-5	TGTGCCAGCAGCTTAGCGGGGCGGCAGACCCAGTACTTC	CASSLAGRQTQYF
-	TRBD1	TRBV6-6	TRBJ1-1	TGTGCCAGCAGACTACGACAGGGGCCAACTGAAGCTTTCTTT	CASRLRQGPTEAFF
-	-	TRBV7-3	TRBJ2-1	TGTGCCAGCAGCTTAACACCTCAACCCTGGGACTACAATGAGCAGTTCTTC	CASSLTPQPWDYNEQFF
-	TRBD1	TRBV7-6	TRBJ2-2	TGTGCCAGCAGCTACTTGGGCAGGGGGTGGTATCCCGGGGAGCTGTTTTTT	CASSYLGRGWYPGELFF
few	-	TRBV5-1	TRBJ1-1	TGCGCCAGCAGCTTGGGGACAGCGAACACTGAAGCTTTCTTT	CASSLGTANTEAFF
once	-	TRBV27	TRBJ2-3	TGTGCCAGCAGTTTAGACAGTAGGAGGGGTACAGATACGCAGTATTTT	CASSLDSRRGTDTQYF
-	-	TRBV7-2	TRBJ1-5	TGTGCCAGCAGCTTAGTGGGGGATAGCAATCAGCCCCAGCATTTT	CASSLVGDSNQPQHF
-	TRBD1	TRBV5-4	TRBJ2-5	TGTGCCAGCAGCTTCAGTGGAGGGACAGGAGAGACCCAGTACTTC	CASSFSGGTGETQYF
-	TRBD1	TRBV9	TRBJ1-6	TGTGCCAGCAGCGCGGGGGACAGCAATTCACCCCTCCACTTT	CASSAGDSNSPLHF
-	-	TRBV5-1	TRBJ1-3	TGCGCCAGCAGCTTGGGCGGCCCTTCTGGAAACACCATATATTTT	CASSLGGPSGNTIYF
-	-	TRBV5-4	TRBJ2-3	TGTGCCACCCTCTCCCAGGGCGGAGATACGCAGTATTTT	CATLSQGGDTQYF
-	-	TRBV11-1	TRBJ2-6	TGTGCCAGCACCCCCTCCCGGGGGGCCAACGTCCTGACTTTC	CASTPSRGANVLTF
-	TRBD1	TRBV7-9	TRBJ2-7	TGTGCCAGCACTCCAGGGACAGGGTTCCTCTACGAGCAGTACTTC	CASTPGTGFLYEQYF
few	-	TRBV19	TRBJ1-2	TGTGCCAGTAGTCTGTCGTCAGTCTATGGCTACACCTTC	CASSLSSVYGYTF
-	-	TRBV21-1	TRBJ2-7	TGTGCCAGCAGCAAAGGGGGTGGGGCCGATCCCGAGCAGTACTTC	CASSKGGGADPEQYF
-	-	TRBV18	TRBJ1-5	TGTGCCAGCTCACCACCAGGGGTGGGTCAGCCCCAGCATTTT	CASSPPGVGQPQHF
once	-	TRBV7-2	TRBJ1-5	TGTGCCAGCAGCTTAAAGGGGGGAGGTCAGCCCCAGCATTTT	CASSLKGGGQPQHF
-	-	TRBV5-1	TRBJ2-2	TGCGCCAGCAGCTTGAGGGACGCCTCCACCGGGGAGCTGTTTTTT	CASSLRDASTGELFF
many	TRBD1	TRBV28	TRBJ2-7	TGTGCCAGCAGCGCAGCCATATGGACAGGGGTTAACGAGCAGTACTTC	CASSAAIWTGVNEQYF
-	-	TRBV11-1	TRBJ2-5	TGTGCCAGCAGCTTGGGCGAGACCCAGTACTTC	CASSLGETQYF
-	-	TRBV7-8	TRBJ2-3	TGTGCCAGCAGCTTCACCTACAGAGCCGAGGGTACGCAGTATTTT	CASSFTYRAEGTQYF
-	-	TRBV2	TRBJ1-5	TGTGCCAGCAGTGAAGAAATTCTGGGGTACCAGCCCCAGCATTTT	CASSEEILGYQPQHF
-	-	TRBV5-1	TRBJ2-2	TGCGCCAGCAGCTTGGGTGGGGCAGGTGCCACCGGGGAGCTGTTTTTT	CASSLGGAGATGELFF
-	TRBD2	TRBV27	TRBJ2-7	TGTGCCGCGGGGAAGTTAGCGGGAGGGGGGCTGGGCGAGCAGTACTTC	CAAGKLAGGGLGEQYF
-	-	TRBV19	TRBJ2-6	TGTGCCCCAGTAGTGGGCAGGCGGCGCTCTGGGGCCAACGTCCTGACTTTC	CAPVVGRRRSGANVLTF
-	-	TRBV7-2	TRBJ1-1	TGTGCCAGCAGCTTAGGGCGGGGGGCGGTCACTGAAGCTTTCTTT	CASSLGRGAVTEAFF
once	-	TRBV7-9	TRBJ1-1	TGTGCCAGCAGCTTTTGGGGAAAAGAAGCTTTCTTT	CASSFWGKEAFF
few	-	TRBV18	TRBJ2-7	TGTGCCAGCTCACCAGGGGGGTACGAGCAGTACTTC	CASSPGGYEQYF
-	-	TRBV28	TRBJ1-1	TGTGCCAGCACCGACTTAACCGGGAACCTCTCACCTTTCTTT	CASTDLTGNLSPFF
-	-	TRBV5-1	TRBJ2-2	TGCGCCAGCAGCTACCGGAACACCGGGGAGCTGTTTTTT	CASSYRNTGELFF
-	-	TRBV28	TRBJ1-1	TGTGCCAGCAGTTTTGTGGGATTGACGAACACTGAAGCTTTCTTT	CASSFVGLTNTEAFF
-	-	TRBV5-1	TRBJ2-7	TGCGCCAGCAGCTTGGCCGGCAGGGTCTACGAGCAGTACTTC	CASSLAGRVYEQYF
-	TRBD2	TRBV7-3	TRBJ2-1	TGTGCCAGCAGCTTAGGGTACGGGGCGGGAGAATCCTACAATGAGCAGTTCTTC	CASSLGYGAGESYNEQFF
-	-	TRBV6-6	TRBJ1-1	TGTGCCAGCAGTTACTCGGGGCTGAACACTGAAGCTTTCTTT	CASSYSGLNTEAFF
-	-	TRBV6-5	TRBJ2-3	TGTGCCAGCAGTTACTTGAGTAGCCCAGATACGCAGTATTTT	CASSYLSSPDTQYF
-	-	TRBV7-9	TRBJ2-3	TGTGCCAGCAGCAACCCGGGCCCAGATACGCAGTATTTT	CASSNPGPDTQYF